Each of the 18 T cell receptor beta chains below was sequenced from the same sample in a study of T cell repertoires in cytomegalovirus infection (dated by TCRdb to 2018 to 2020). Antigens of these TCRs are unknown. What the treatment or condition label conveys for this sample: in vitro stimulation with specific CMV peptide epitopes to enrich CMV-specific T cells. Reads for this sample came from an Illumina HiSeq 1500. Through fastp at Q25 and MiXCR, TCRdb rebuilt clones from the public reads, retaining in-frame beta chains. Rows with one shared CDR3 protein collapse into an entry with the most common genes and DNA. This sample is represented by about a million distinct CDR3 sequences; roughly 30% of them were singletons. Of the sample, roughly an eighth is held by the ten largest clones. The sequences come from cultured CD8+ T cells from PBMCs, collected from culture after CMV antigen stimulation. The receptors derive from a human donor in good health (CMV status not recorded). Some clones in this sample may be carry-over from other donors' samples.

This chain links TRBV6-2 or TRBV6-3 with TRBJ2-2; perhaps D is TRBD1 or TRBD2 (5 bases each). The CDR3 has 16 amino acids. From germline, CDR1 is MNHEY and CDR2 SVGEGT. V was shortened by 0 bases and J by 6 bases, with 14 bases between the two germline ends. The CDR3 coding sequence is TGTGCCAGCAGTTACTCCCGGGGCCCCGGATCCGGGGAGCTGTTTTTT. Its translation: CASSYSRGPGSGELFF.

This chain joins TRBV6-5 and TRBJ2-1; D unclear. The germline V gene has CDR1 MNHEY and CDR2 SVGAGI. CDR3 length: 11 amino acids. Trimming shortened V by 7 bases and J by 9 bases, and 10 bases separated the two germline ends. As DNA, the CDR3 is TGTGCCAGCATTAAAGAAAGTGAGCAGTTCTTC. Amino acids: CASIKESEQFF.

The chain joins TRBV10-1 to TRBJ2-1; 14 bases line up with TRBD2. The ends lost 6 bases at V and 5 bases at J; junction bases unmatched: 6. CDR3 length: 16 residues. Germline V lookup: CDR1 WNHNN, CDR2 SYGVQD (reference sequence). Here the CDR3 DNA reads TGCGCCAGCAGCGGGACTAGCGGGGGTAGGGACAATGAGCAGTTCTTC. It translates to CASSGTSGGRDNEQFF.

This clonotype was seen more than once but under ten times. The gene calls are TRBV27 and TRBJ2-1, with TRBD2 as a possible D gene (6 bases). The V and J ends lost 2 bases and 5 bases respectively, with 13 bases between them. Germline CDR1 and CDR2: MNHEY and SMNVEV (reference sequence). There are 15 residues in the CDR3. CDR3 amino acids: CASSLGGPLNNEQFF. In nucleotides, the CDR3 is TGTGCCAGCAGTTTAGGAGGGCCCCTTAACAATGAGCAGTTCTTC.

The sample holds many counts of this clonotype. The rearrangement joins TRBV7-2 to TRBJ1-1; 8 bases are shared with TRBD1. CDR1 is SGHTA and CDR2 is FQGNSA in the germline V gene. This CDR3 has 15 residues. V dropped 4 bases and J dropped 4; count of bases not matched to a gene: 8. DNA for the CDR3: TGTGCCAGCAGCTCTTCTGACAGGGGTCTCACTGAAGCTTTCTTT. This codes for CASSSSDRGLTEAFF.

This chain connects TRBV12-3 or TRBV12-4 to TRBJ2-7; 8 bases align to TRBD1. The CDR3 totals 14 residues. The junction had 6 bases not matched to a gene; V was cut back by 3 bases and J by 5 bases. This CDR3 is CASSFFGQGDEQYF. The CDR3 DNA is TGTGCCAGCAGTTTTTTTGGACAGGGCGACGAGCAGTACTTC.

This rearrangement joins TRBV10-3 to TRBJ1-2; 7 nucleotides line up with TRBD1. This CDR3 is built from 15 residues. After removal of 6 bases from V and 4 bases from J, the junction contained 11 bases not matched to a gene. CDR1 and CDR2 (germline): ENHRY, SYGVKD. CDR3 loop: CAIREGTETSYGYTF. The DNA of the CDR3 is TGTGCCATCAGGGAGGGGACAGAGACTTCCTATGGCTACACCTTC.

The V and J genes are TRBV12-3 or TRBV12-4 and TRBJ1-1; D remains ambiguous. CDR3 length equals 14 residues. Between the trimmed V and J ends, which lost 6 bases and 0 bases, there was a span of 11 bases. The CDR3 sequence: CASREWTVNTEAFF. The DNA of the CDR3 is TGTGCCAGCAGGGAGTGGACGGTGAACACTGAAGCTTTCTTT.

This sequence joins TRBV24-1 and TRBJ2-1; 8 bases map to TRBD1. Per germline, CDR1 KGHDR and CDR2 SFDVKD. The CDR3 length is 13 residues. V shed 8 bases, J shed 3 bases, and the junction held 2 bases outside the gene matches. This chain's CDR3 is CATTTGDYNEQFF. The DNA for the CDR3 is TGTGCCACCACGACAGGGGACTACAATGAGCAGTTCTTC.

This clonotype has a count of ten or more. The rearrangement links TRBV7-8 to TRBJ1-1, with D hard to call. Germline values: CDR1 SGHVS, CDR2 FQNEAQ. The CDR3 totals 11 residues. Deletions cut 6 bases from V and 6 bases from J, with 8 bases between. Here the CDR3 reads CASSDLSEAFF. DNA of the CDR3: TGTGCCAGCAGTGACCTTTCTGAAGCTTTCTTT.

V is TRBV6-6 and J is TRBJ2-7, with D possibly TRBD1 on 5 matching bases. Trimming removed 2 bases at V and 2 bases at J, with 19 bases between. The CDR3 consists of 17 residues. Germline CDR1 is MNHNY and CDR2 is SVGAGI (reference sequence). CDR3: CASSYLKPRTPTYEQYF. CDR3 nucleotide sequence: TGTGCCAGCAGTTACCTCAAGCCCAGGACACCAACCTACGAGCAGTACTTC.

V usage is TRBV4-3 and J usage is TRBJ1-3; D unresolved. This CDR3 is 14 amino acids long. The V end lost 0 bases, the J end lost 2 bases, and 5 bases lay between the germline ends. The germline gives CDR1 LGHNA, CDR2 YSLEER. This CDR3 reads CASSQDRAGNTIYF. CDR3 bases: TGCGCCAGCAGCCAAGACCGGGCTGGAAACACCATATATTTT.

The chain joins TRBV11-3 to TRBJ1-5; no clear D gene. Germline V gene data show CDR1 as SGHNT and CDR2 as YENEEA. With 5 bases removed from V and 0 bases from J, the gap between germline ends came to 14 bases. This CDR3 comprises 16 residues. The CDR3 reads CASSLGRKRSNQPQHF. Written as DNA, the CDR3 is TGTGCCAGCAGCCTCGGACGGAAGCGTAGCAATCAGCCCCAGCATTTT.

This clonotype was observed many times. This chain connects TRBV7-6 to TRBJ2-3; D remains ambiguous. The CDR3 has 14 residues. Per the germline V gene, CDR1 is SGHVS and CDR2 is FNYEAQ. Trimming shortened V by 0 bases and J by 6 bases, and 10 bases separated the two germline ends. The DNA for the CDR3 is TGTGCCAGCAGCTTAGCCGGACCCCACGATACGCAGTATTTT. Its protein is CASSLAGPHDTQYF. Full variable domain (remainder filled in from reference TRBV7-6 and TRBJ2-3): GAGVSQSPRYKVTKRGQDVALRCDPISGHVSLYWYRQALGQGPEFLTYFNYEAQQDKSGLPNDRFSAERPEGSISTLTIQRTEQRDSAMYRCASSLAGPHDTQYFGPGTRLTVL.

V usage is TRBV15 and J usage is TRBJ1-1; D is undetermined. V shed 4 bases and J shed 4 bases, with 10 bases lying between them. Germline V gene data show CDR1 as LNHNV and CDR2 as YYDKDF (reference sequence). The CDR3 contains 13 residues. CDR3: CATSIKTGTEAFF. The CDR3, as DNA: TGTGCCACCAGCATAAAGACCGGCACTGAAGCTTTCTTT. Together with reference TRBV15 and TRBJ1-1, the CDR3 gives the full variable domain: DAMVIQNPRYQVTQFGKPVTLSCSQTLNHNVMYWYQQKSSQAPKLLFHYYDKDFNNEADTPDNFQSRRPNTSFCFLDIRSPGLGDTAMYLCATSIKTGTEAFFGQGTRLTVV.

This chain uses TRBV7-9 with TRBJ2-1, with 7 bases identical to TRBD1. The CDR3 sequence is 14 residues long. Germline V CDR1 and CDR2: SEHNR, FQNEAQ (reference sequence). The ends lost 5 bases at V and 4 bases at J; junction bases unmatched: 5. The CDR3 reads CASSVPGQYNEQFF. DNA for the CDR3: TGTGCCAGCAGCGTTCCGGGACAGTACAATGAGCAGTTCTTC.

The rearrangement joins TRBV7-9 to TRBJ2-7; TRBD1 matches at 10 bases. The trim removed 4 bases at V and 2 bases at J, leaving 8 bases unmatched. This CDR3 contains 16 residues. Germline values: CDR1 SEHNR, CDR2 FQNEAQ (reference sequence). For the CDR3, the DNA is TGTGCCAGCAGCTCCGGGACAGGGGAAACGGCCTACGAGCAGTACTTC. Translated, it gives CASSSGTGETAYEQYF. The whole variable domain, filled in from reference TRBV7-9 and TRBJ2-7, reads DTGVSQNPRHKITKRGQNVTFRCDPISEHNRLYWYRQTLGQGPEFLTYFQNEAQLEKSRLLSDRFSAERPKGSFSTLEIQRTEQGDSAMYLCASSSGTGETAYEQYFGPGTRLTVT.

With regard to this clonotype: The junction and the germline gene differ at one end; a read error may be behind it. The genes are TRBV7-9 and TRBJ2-7; tentative D call: TRBD1 (6 bases). This CDR3 comprises 14 residues. The germline gives CDR1 SEHNR, CDR2 FQNEAQ (reference sequence). The CDR3 loop reads CASSGQQLPYGQYF. DNA for the CDR3: TGTGCCAGCAGCGGACAGCAACTACCCTACGGGCAGTACTTC.